This TCR beta chain originates from a study of human T cells and chemical hapten exposure. The wider study: Patients, mostly women, had alopecia areata, alopecia totalis or alopecia universalis.

Noted time point: pre-sensitization, week 0. Treatment specified: therapeutic diphenylcyclopropenone sensitization with weekly scalp DPC. Unfractionated whole blood was the source from which total RNA was extracted. Each patch-test visit's blood sample preceded patch application. Separate cDNA molecules received unique molecular identifiers, which the library attached to them. TCRdb re-called the RACE reads through MiXCR, storing one row per CDR3 protein. The table lists under 45,000 distinct CDR3 sequences, under 13% of them singletons. V shed 5 bases, J shed 0 bases, and the junction held 8 bases outside the gene matches. The germline gives CDR1 MDHEN, CDR2 SYDVKM. This CDR3 has 16 amino acids.

The clonotype originates from a man between 45 and 60 years old with alopecia areata. Some clones in this sample may be carry-over from other donors' samples. The material was whole blood, obtained in connection with sensitization to the hapten diphenylcyclopropenone (DPC). The V call is TRBV28, the J call TRBJ2-3, with TRBD2 matching 7 bases. CDR3 residues: CASSLLWGGSTDTQYF. The CDR3 DNA sequence: TGTGCCAGCAGTCTCCTTTGGGGGGGGAGCACAGATACGCAGTATTTT.